These T cell receptor beta chains were read from a single sample in a study of identical twins. TCRdb used MiXCR to reprocess the 5' RACE reads, holding one entry per CDR3 protein. The sample includes 690,000 or so distinct CDR3 sequences, roughly 6.2% of them seen just once. Sequencing was done on a sample of naive T cells sorted from blood. These TCRs come from a man aged 18 to 29 in good health. CDR3s include the opening cysteine and the closing phenylalanine or tryptophan. D genes are given only for firm matches. A clone size is listed for some rows: how often the clone was seen (once, few, many), or a class if it is expanded.

CDR3nt: TGCGCCAGCAGCTCGTCCGGGACTAGCGGGTACGAGCAGTACTTC
CDR3aa: CASSSSGTSGYEQYF
v_gene: TRBV5-1
d_gene: TRBD2
abundance: many
j_gene: TRBJ2-7

CDR3nt: TGTGCCATCAGTGGCGGGACCTCCTACAATGAGCAGTTCTTC
CDR3aa: CAISGGTSYNEQFF
v_gene: TRBV10-3
d_gene: -
abundance: -
j_gene: TRBJ2-1

CDR3nt: TGTGCCAGCAGCTTAAATACCGGGGCCACAGATACGCAGTATTTT
CDR3aa: CASSLNTGATDTQYF
v_gene: TRBV7-3
d_gene: -
abundance: -
j_gene: TRBJ2-3

CDR3nt: TGCAGTGCTGAGACAGGTCGGAACACTGAAGCTTTCTTT
CDR3aa: CSAETGRNTEAFF
v_gene: TRBV20-1
d_gene: -
abundance: few
j_gene: TRBJ1-1

CDR3nt: TGCGCCAGCAGCTGGGGACTCGTTCGCGCTAATGAAAAACTGTTTTTT
CDR3aa: CASSWGLVRANEKLFF
v_gene: TRBV5-1
d_gene: -
abundance: many
j_gene: TRBJ1-4

CDR3nt: TGCAGCGTTGAAAGGGGGCTGGTTTTAGAAGCTTTCTTT
CDR3aa: CSVERGLVLEAFF
v_gene: TRBV29-1
d_gene: TRBD1
abundance: many
j_gene: TRBJ1-1

CDR3nt: TGTGCCAGCAGCGTAGATGGGACGGTTCCGGCGCAGTATTTT
CDR3aa: CASSVDGTVPAQYF
v_gene: TRBV9
d_gene: -
abundance: many
j_gene: TRBJ2-3

CDR3nt: TGTGCCAGCAGCTTTGATTTGGGTGGGAGTCCCAGTGAGCAGTTCTTC
CDR3aa: CASSFDLGGSPSEQFF
v_gene: TRBV7-9
d_gene: -
abundance: few
j_gene: TRBJ2-1

CDR3nt: TGCAGTGCTAGGGGCTCGTGGGGGGACGGGAACACTGAAGCTTTCTTT
CDR3aa: CSARGSWGDGNTEAFF
v_gene: TRBV20-1
d_gene: -
abundance: few
j_gene: TRBJ1-1

CDR3nt: TGTGCCAGCAGTAGGGACCATGAAGCTTTCTTT
CDR3aa: CASSRDHEAFF
v_gene: TRBV6-5
d_gene: -
abundance: many
j_gene: TRBJ1-1

CDR3nt: TGTGCCAGCAGCCCCCTAGCGGCCCTAACGAACACCGGGGAGCTGTTTTTT
CDR3aa: CASSPLAALTNTGELFF
v_gene: TRBV7-3
d_gene: TRBD2
abundance: many
j_gene: TRBJ2-2

CDR3nt: TGTGCCAGCTCACCCCTCGACAGGGGGCTGGAAGATGAGCAGTTCTTC
CDR3aa: CASSPLDRGLEDEQFF
v_gene: TRBV18
d_gene: TRBD1
abundance: many
j_gene: TRBJ2-1

CDR3nt: TGTGCCAGCAGCTCATCCGGGGGAGTTACGCAGTATTTT
CDR3aa: CASSSSGGVTQYF
v_gene: TRBV7-3
d_gene: -
abundance: few
j_gene: TRBJ2-3

CDR3nt: TGCAGTGCTCCAGCCATGGTGGGGTGGTACGATGAAAAACTGTTTTTT
CDR3aa: CSAPAMVGWYDEKLFF
v_gene: TRBV20-1
d_gene: -
abundance: -
j_gene: TRBJ1-4

CDR3nt: TGTGCCAGCAGCTCCGTAGCGGGAGAGAGAACGGGAACGCAGTATTTT
CDR3aa: CASSSVAGERTGTQYF
v_gene: TRBV11-2
d_gene: TRBD2
abundance: -
j_gene: TRBJ2-3

CDR3nt: TGTGCCAGCTCACTGGGACTAGCTACCACCTACGAGCAGTACTTC
CDR3aa: CASSLGLATTYEQYF
v_gene: TRBV18
d_gene: TRBD2
abundance: many
j_gene: TRBJ2-7

CDR3nt: TGCGCCAGCAGCCCGACAGGGGGCCTGTCAGATACGCAGTATTTT
CDR3aa: CASSPTGGLSDTQYF
v_gene: TRBV5-1
d_gene: TRBD1
abundance: few
j_gene: TRBJ2-3

CDR3nt: TGCAGTGCTAGAGCGGCAGGGATGGTGCGAGAGACCCAGTACTTC
CDR3aa: CSARAAGMVRETQYF
v_gene: TRBV20-1
d_gene: -
abundance: many
j_gene: TRBJ2-5

CDR3nt: TGTGCCACCAGCAGAGCGCCGGCGGCCACAGATACGCAGTATTTT
CDR3aa: CATSRAPAATDTQYF
v_gene: TRBV15
d_gene: -
abundance: many
j_gene: TRBJ2-3

CDR3nt: TGTGCCAGCAGTCTAGGGACGTCCGGGGAGCTGTTTTTT
CDR3aa: CASSLGTSGELFF
v_gene: TRBV12-3/TRBV12-4
d_gene: -
abundance: -
j_gene: TRBJ2-2